A selection of T cell receptor beta chains follows, all from one sample in a study of blood T cell repertoires in COVID-19. Clones were read by immunoSEQ multiplex PCR, and TCRdb kept only the in-frame ones, dropping some. The sample carries under 150,000 clones, about 77% recorded once. What was sequenced was peripheral blood. These receptor sequences come from a human donor in a cohort sampled during active COVID-19. The CDR3 runs from the conserved cysteine through the conserved F or W. A D gene is named only where the DNA matches it firmly. Size tells how often a clone was seen (once, few, many) or the class of an expanded clone, and some rows leave it out.

j_gene | v_gene | abundance | d_gene | len | CDR3aa | CDR3nt
TRBJ2-7 | TRBV11-3 | . | TRBD2 | 13 | CASSKLAGGEQYF | TGTGCCAGCAGCAAACTAGCGGGGGGCGAGCAGTACTTC
TRBJ2-1 | TRBV24-1 | . | . | 16 | CATSDFTGDRYNEQFF | TGTGCCACCAGTGATTTTACGGGAGATCGATACAATGAGCAGTTCTTC
TRBJ1-2 | TRBV10-3 | . | . | 15 | CAISDYRDGGYGYTF | TGTGCCATCAGTGACTACAGGGACGGCGGGTATGGCTACACCTTC
TRBJ2-5 | TRBV6-6 | many | . | 13 | CASSAQGGETQYF | TGTGCCAGCAGTGCTCAGGGTGGCGAGACCCAGTACTTC
TRBJ1-4 | TRBV24-1 | . | . | 13 | CATSPGGGEKLFF | TGTGCCACCAGCCCCGGGGGGGGTGAAAAACTGTTTTTT
TRBJ1-1 | TRBV4-1 | . | . | 14 | CASSQVGGNTEAFF | TGCGCCAGCAGCCAAGTCGGGGGGAACACTGAAGCTTTCTTT
TRBJ1-1 | TRBV30 | . | . | 18 | CAWSVMWVTGPRGTEAFF | TGTGCCTGGAGTGTAATGTGGGTAACAGGACCACGAGGAACTGAAGCTTTCTTT
TRBJ2-1 | TRBV2 | . | . | 14 | CASSVQGSYNEQFF | TGTGCCAGCAGTGTGCAGGGTTCCTACAATGAGCAGTTCTTC
TRBJ2-2 | TRBV18 | . | TRBD2 | 18 | CASSPGFVGLADTGELFF | TGTGCCAGCTCACCAGGTTTTGTGGGACTAGCGGACACCGGGGAGCTGTTTTTT
TRBJ2-2 | TRBV9 | . | . | 16 | CASSVGQTRWTGELFF | TGTGCCAGCAGCGTAGGACAGACCCGGTGGACCGGGGAGCTGTTTTTT
TRBJ1-1 | TRBV6-5 | . | TRBD1 | 14 | CASSRDRENTEAFF | TGTGCCAGCAGTCGCGACAGGGAAAACACTGAAGCTTTCTTT
TRBJ2-3 | TRBV2 | . | TRBD2 | 15 | CASKVTSGGTDTQYF | TGTGCCAGCAAAGTGACTAGCGGGGGGACAGATACGCAGTATTTT
TRBJ2-2 | TRBV7-3 | . | . | 14 | CASGPRVPPGELFF | TGTGCCAGCGGACCCAGGGTTCCCCCCGGGGAGCTGTTTTTT
TRBJ1-2 | TRBV28 | . | TRBD1 | 14 | CASRNSGGDYGYTF | TGTGCCAGCAGAAATTCAGGGGGCGACTATGGCTACACCTTC
TRBJ1-4 | TRBV27 | . | . | 16 | CASKNRPFATNEKLFF | TGTGCCAGCAAGAACAGACCTTTTGCAACTAATGAAAAACTGTTTTTT
TRBJ1-4 | TRBV11-2 | once | . | 15 | CASSLGDPGSEKLFF | TGTGCCAGCAGCTTAGGAGATCCGGGATCGGAAAAACTGTTTTTT
TRBJ1-3 | TRBV20-1 | . | . | 11 | CSAQYRNTIYF | TGCAGTGCTCAGTATCGAAACACCATATATTTT
TRBJ2-3 | TRBV19 | . | TRBD1 | 14 | CASRSGQGTDTQYF | TGTGCCAGTAGGTCGGGACAGGGCACAGATACGCAGTATTTT
TRBJ1-5 | TRBV2 | . | . | 12 | CASSEARQPQHF | TGTGCCAGCAGTGAAGCGCGGCAGCCCCAGCATTTT
TRBJ2-7 | TRBV6-1 | . | TRBD1 | 16 | CASSEPGGPLSYEQYF | TGTGCCAGCAGTGAACCAGGGGGCCCCCTCTCCTACGAGCAGTACTTC
TRBJ2-1 | TRBV7-3 | . | . | 12 | CASSTQGNEQFF | TGTGCCAGCAGCACACAGGGTAATGAGCAGTTCTTC
TRBJ1-2 | TRBV27 | . | TRBD1 | 15 | CASRSTGLDDYGYTF | TGTGCCAGCAGGTCGACAGGGTTGGACGACTATGGCTACACCTTC
TRBJ2-7 | TRBV10-1 | . | TRBD2 | 13 | CASSEGGAYEQYF | TGCGCCAGCAGTGAGGGGGGGGCCTACGAGCAGTACTTC
TRBJ1-2 | TRBV5-1 | . | TRBD1 | 15 | CASSPGQGKVPGYTF | TGCGCCAGCAGCCCCGGACAGGGAAAGGTTCCAGGCTACACCTTC
TRBJ2-2 | TRBV2 | . | TRBD2 | 13 | CASSSGGHGELFF | TGTGCCAGCTCTAGCGGGGGCCACGGGGAGCTGTTTTTT
TRBJ1-1 | TRBV5-1 | . | . | 15 | CASSLGVRDGAEAFF | TGCGCCAGCAGCTTGGGGGTGAGGGATGGCGCTGAAGCTTTCTTT
TRBJ2-5 | TRBV7-3 | . | . | 15 | CASSPGGGLRETQYF | TGTGCCAGCAGCCCCGGTGGGGGCTTACGAGAGACCCAGTACTTC
TRBJ1-4 | TRBV7-2 | once | TRBD1 | 14 | CASSYRGLNEKLFF | TGTGCCAGCAGCTACAGGGGCCTTAATGAAAAACTGTTTTTT
TRBJ1-1 | TRBV2 | . | TRBD1 | 15 | CASSLLGTGHTEAFF | TGTGCCAGCAGTCTACTTGGGACAGGGCACACTGAAGCTTTCTTT
TRBJ2-7 | TRBV2 | . | . | 15 | CASSESQVSSYEQYF | TGTGCCAGCAGTGAGTCGCAGGTCAGCTCCTACGAGCAGTACTTC
TRBJ2-1 | TRBV28 | . | TRBD2 | 16 | CASSRIAGGPYNEQFF | TGTGCCAGCAGCCGGATAGCGGGAGGGCCGTACAATGAGCAGTTCTTC
TRBJ1-1 | TRBV2 | once | . | 13 | CASSEEGGTEAFF | TGTGCCAGCAGTGAGGAGGGCGGCACTGAAGCTTTCTTT
TRBJ2-7 | TRBV4-2 | . | . | 15 | CASSQEYGQSYEQYF | TGTGCCAGCAGCCAAGAATATGGCCAATCCTACGAGCAGTACTTC
TRBJ2-3 | TRBV11-2 | . | . | 14 | CASSPGTSTDTQYF | TGTGCCAGCAGCCCCGGGACATCAACAGATACGCAGTATTTT
TRBJ2-3 | TRBV7-2 | . | TRBD2 | 18 | CASSLLILAGGPSDTQYF | TGTGCCAGCAGCTTACTTATACTAGCGGGGGGGCCTTCAGATACGCAGTATTTT
TRBJ1-6 | TRBV7-2 | few | . | 19 | CASRFSGLRDFSLNSPLHF | TGTGCCAGCAGATTTTCGGGACTCCGAGACTTCTCTCTTAATTCACCCCTCCACTTT
TRBJ1-1 | TRBV5-1 | . | TRBD1 | 14 | CASSLEGQGREAFF | TGCGCCAGCAGCTTGGAGGGACAGGGTAGGGAAGCTTTCTTT
TRBJ2-3 | TRBV27 | . | TRBD2 | 15 | CASSPLAGGSDTQYF | TGTGCCAGCAGTCCTTTAGCGGGAGGGTCAGATACGCAGTATTTT
TRBJ2-3 | TRBV7-9 | . | TRBD2 | 17 | CASSLEMTGGSTDTQYF | TGTGCCAGCAGCTTAGAGATGACTGGCGGGAGTACAGATACGCAGTATTTT
TRBJ2-7 | TRBV11-2 | few | . | 14 | CASSPIGSRGEQYF | TGTGCCAGCAGCCCCATCGGGAGCCGTGGCGAGCAGTACTTC
TRBJ2-7 | TRBV5-4 | few | TRBD2 | 17 | CASSSGRAGPSSYEQYF | TGTGCCAGCAGCTCCGGGAGGGCGGGCCCAAGCTCCTACGAGCAGTACTTC
TRBJ1-2 | TRBV5-4 | . | . | 14 | CASTPAAGREGYTF | TGTGCCAGCACGCCCGCGGCAGGGAGGGAAGGCTACACCTTC
TRBJ2-2 | TRBV28 | . | . | 13 | CASSLQWPGELFF | TGTGCCAGCAGCCTTCAATGGCCCGGGGAGCTGTTTTTT
TRBJ2-1 | TRBV20-1 | . | . | 11 | CSVSRFNEQFF | TGCAGTGTGTCTCGGTTCAATGAGCAGTTCTTC
TRBJ2-7 | TRBV7-8 | once | . | 14 | CASSRAASPYEQYF | TGTGCCAGCAGCCGAGCGGCCTCGCCCTACGAGCAGTACTTC
TRBJ2-1 | TRBV20-1 | . | . | 11 | CSARGGNEQFF | TGCAGTGCTAGGGGGGGCAATGAGCAGTTCTTC
TRBJ1-6 | TRBV28 | . | . | 15 | CASSLSGLDHSPLHF | TGTGCCAGCAGTTTATCGGGTCTCGACCATTCACCCCTCCACTTT
TRBJ1-1 | TRBV28 | . | . | 16 | CASSSPIRRGNTEAFF | TGTGCCAGCAGTTCCCCCATACGCAGGGGGAACACTGAAGCTTTCTTT
TRBJ2-3 | TRBV27 | . | . | 18 | CASKITLGRGPGADTQYF | TGTGCCAGCAAGATCACTTTAGGGCGGGGACCAGGAGCAGATACGCAGTATTTT
TRBJ2-6 | TRBV7-8 | . | TRBD1 | 18 | CASSWSRDRGDGANVLTF | TGTGCCAGCAGCTGGTCGCGGGACAGGGGTGATGGGGCCAACGTCCTGACTTTC
TRBJ2-2 | TRBV5-4 | . | TRBD2 | 17 | CASSLASGGGASGELFF | TGTGCCAGCAGCTTGGCGAGCGGCGGGGGGGCCTCCGGGGAGCTGTTTTTT
TRBJ1-5 | TRBV6-6 | . | . | 12 | CASSSGGQPQHF | TGTGCCAGCAGTTCGGGGGGTCAGCCCCAGCATTTT
TRBJ1-2 | TRBV14 | . | . | 13 | CASRAGGNYGYTF | TGTGCCAGCAGGGCGGGAGGGAACTATGGCTACACCTTC
TRBJ1-2 | TRBV7-2 | . | TRBD1 | 13 | CASSLRTGNGYTF | TGTGCCAGCAGCCTCCGGACAGGGAACGGCTACACCTTC
TRBJ2-2 | TRBV7-3 | . | TRBD1 | 16 | CASSPQPGQTTGELFF | TGTGCCAGCAGCCCGCAACCGGGACAGACCACCGGGGAGCTGTTTTTT